This T cell receptor beta chain derives from a study of control samples from healthy donors and cancer patients. The CDR3 sequence is 20 residues long. Germline trimming cut 0 bases from V and 3 bases from J; bases unmatched to any gene: 9. Germline lookup yields CDR1 SGHVS and CDR2 FQNEAQ. Profiling relied on immunoSEQ multiplex PCR, and the TCRdb table lists in-frame clones only, not all of them. Of 98,000 or so clones listed, 70% to 80% were seen once; the top ten hold 10%. The receptor was derived from a young woman in good health. The sequenced material came from blood. The rearrangement links TRBV7-8 to TRBJ2-3; 16 bases line up with TRBD2. CDR3 sequence (DNA): TGTGCCAGCAGCTTAGCCGTCGGGACTAGCGGGGGGGCAAGGACAGATACGCAGTATTTT. Translating it yields CASSLAVGTSGGARTDTQYF.